This T cell receptor beta chain is from a study of T cell changes during pregnancy in multiple sclerosis. Sequencing used immunoSEQ multiplex PCR; TCRdb keeps in-frame clones, though not all of them. The sample has tens of thousands of clones; 80% to 90% are singletons. Germline V gene sequence: CDR1 LNHDA, CDR2 SQIVND (reference sequence). J gave up 2 bases and V 7 bases, and 14 bases lay outside the gene matches. The CDR3 length is 16 residues. Material: peripheral blood from another person, used as feeder cells. The V call is TRBV19, the J call TRBJ2-7; 7 nucleotides line up with TRBD1. The TCR comes from a human donor whose cells served as feeder cells for cultures in a pregnancy study. CDR3 amino acids: CASTSSIAGGTYEQYF. The DNA for the CDR3 is TGTGCCAGTACCTCCTCCATCGCAGGGGGAACCTACGAGCAGTACTTC.